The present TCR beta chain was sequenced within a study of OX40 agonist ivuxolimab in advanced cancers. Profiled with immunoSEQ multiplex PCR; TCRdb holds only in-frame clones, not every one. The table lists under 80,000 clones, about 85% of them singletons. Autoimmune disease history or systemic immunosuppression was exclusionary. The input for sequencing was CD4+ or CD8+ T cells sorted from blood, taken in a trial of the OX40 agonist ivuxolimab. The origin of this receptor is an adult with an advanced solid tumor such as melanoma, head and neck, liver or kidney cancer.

The CDR3 loop reads CASSLRASYYEQYF. CDR3 DNA: TGTGCCAGCAGCTTACGTGCCTCGTACTACGAGCAGTACTTC. The genes are TRBV7-2 and TRBJ2-5; D is ambiguous. The J call is doubtful: the DNA matches TRBJ2-7 better. CDR1 and CDR2 from the germline V gene are SGHTA and FQGNSA. CDR3 size: 14 residues.